Sequencing of this T cell receptor beta chain was carried out in a study of blood T cells in healthy people across ages. The study, taken as a whole, reports: The study regarded diversity estimates from one million T cells as underestimates.

Each donor's blood draw was ten milliliters of peripheral blood. About this clonotype itself: Its antigen is not identified.

Trimming removed 1 base at V and 10 bases at J, with 8 bases between. This CDR3 has 12 amino acids. Germline V gene data show CDR1 as MNHNS and CDR2 as SASEGT. Primers used in a second PCR of roughly 6 to 11 cycles were a sample-barcoded 5' primer and a J-beta primer mix. One entry per CDR3 protein, called by TCRdb with MiXCR from the 5' RACE reads. Counted here are some 1.6 million distinct CDR3 sequences, roughly a third occurring once; the ten biggest clones make up approximately 11%. The rearrangement joins TRBV6-1 to TRBJ2-1, with D uncertain. The sequencing sample was made of blood. This sequence was found in a woman in her twenties or thirties in good health. CDR3: CASSEGKWEQFF. In DNA, the CDR3 is TGTGCCAGCAGTGAAGGTAAATGGGAGCAGTTCTTC.